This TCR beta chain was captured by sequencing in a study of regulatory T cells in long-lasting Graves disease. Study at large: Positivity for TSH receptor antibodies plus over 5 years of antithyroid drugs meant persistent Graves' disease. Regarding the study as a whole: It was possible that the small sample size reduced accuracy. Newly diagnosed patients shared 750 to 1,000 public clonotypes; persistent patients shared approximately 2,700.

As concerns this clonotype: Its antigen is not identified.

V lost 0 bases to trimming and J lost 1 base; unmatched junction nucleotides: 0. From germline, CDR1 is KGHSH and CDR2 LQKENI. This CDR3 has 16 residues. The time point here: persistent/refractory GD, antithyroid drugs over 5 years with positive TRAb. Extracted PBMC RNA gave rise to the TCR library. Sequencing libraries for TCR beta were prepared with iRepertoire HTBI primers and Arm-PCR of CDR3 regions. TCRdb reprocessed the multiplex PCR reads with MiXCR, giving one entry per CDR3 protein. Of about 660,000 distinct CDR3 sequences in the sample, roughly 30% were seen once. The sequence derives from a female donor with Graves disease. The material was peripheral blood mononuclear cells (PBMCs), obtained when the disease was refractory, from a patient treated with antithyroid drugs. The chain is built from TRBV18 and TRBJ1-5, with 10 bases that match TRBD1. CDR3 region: CASSPPGQGSNQPQHF. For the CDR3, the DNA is TGTGCCAGCTCACCACCGGGACAGGGGAGCAATCAGCCCCAGCATTTT.